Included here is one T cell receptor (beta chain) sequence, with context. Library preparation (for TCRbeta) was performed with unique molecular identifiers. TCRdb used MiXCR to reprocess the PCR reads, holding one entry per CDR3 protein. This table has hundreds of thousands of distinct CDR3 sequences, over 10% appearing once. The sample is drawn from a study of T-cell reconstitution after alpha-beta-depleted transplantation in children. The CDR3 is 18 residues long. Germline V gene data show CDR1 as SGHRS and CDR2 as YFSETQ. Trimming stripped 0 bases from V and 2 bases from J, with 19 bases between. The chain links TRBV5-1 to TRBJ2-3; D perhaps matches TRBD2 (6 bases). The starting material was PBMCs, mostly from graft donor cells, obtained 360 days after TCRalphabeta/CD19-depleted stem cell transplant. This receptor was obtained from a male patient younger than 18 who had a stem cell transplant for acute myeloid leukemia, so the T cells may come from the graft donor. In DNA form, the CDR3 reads TGCGCCAGCAGCTTGGCAAACCTTGGACTAACAATCACAGATACGCAGTATTTT. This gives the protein CASSLANLGLTITDTQYF.